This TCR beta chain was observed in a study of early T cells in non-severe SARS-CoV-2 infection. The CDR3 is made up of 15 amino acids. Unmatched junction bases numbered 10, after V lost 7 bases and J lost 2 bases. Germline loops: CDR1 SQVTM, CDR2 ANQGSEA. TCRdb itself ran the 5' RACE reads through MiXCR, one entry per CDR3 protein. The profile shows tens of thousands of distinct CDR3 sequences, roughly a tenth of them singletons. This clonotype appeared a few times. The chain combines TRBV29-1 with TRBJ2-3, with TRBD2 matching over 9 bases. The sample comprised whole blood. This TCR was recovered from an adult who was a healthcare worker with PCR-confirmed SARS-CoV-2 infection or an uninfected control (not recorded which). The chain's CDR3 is CSAVAGAVLTDTQYF. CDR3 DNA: TGCAGCGCCGTAGCGGGGGCCGTACTCACAGATACGCAGTATTTT.